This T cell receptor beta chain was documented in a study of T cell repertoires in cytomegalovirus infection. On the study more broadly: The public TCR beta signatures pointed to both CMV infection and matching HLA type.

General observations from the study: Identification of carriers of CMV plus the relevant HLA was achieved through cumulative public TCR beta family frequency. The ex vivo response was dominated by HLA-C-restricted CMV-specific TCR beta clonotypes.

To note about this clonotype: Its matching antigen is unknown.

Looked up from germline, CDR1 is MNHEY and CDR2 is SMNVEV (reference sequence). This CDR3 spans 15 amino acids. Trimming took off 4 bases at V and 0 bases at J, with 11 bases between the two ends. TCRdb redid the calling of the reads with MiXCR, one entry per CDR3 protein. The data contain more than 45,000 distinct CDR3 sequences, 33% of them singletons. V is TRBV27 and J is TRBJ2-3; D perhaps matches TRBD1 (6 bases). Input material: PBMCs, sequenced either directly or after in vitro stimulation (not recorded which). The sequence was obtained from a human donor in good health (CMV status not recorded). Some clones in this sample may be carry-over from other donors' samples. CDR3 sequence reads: CASSSRTVSTDTQYF. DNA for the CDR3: TGTGCCAGCAGTTCTAGGACAGTGAGCACAGATACGCAGTATTTT.